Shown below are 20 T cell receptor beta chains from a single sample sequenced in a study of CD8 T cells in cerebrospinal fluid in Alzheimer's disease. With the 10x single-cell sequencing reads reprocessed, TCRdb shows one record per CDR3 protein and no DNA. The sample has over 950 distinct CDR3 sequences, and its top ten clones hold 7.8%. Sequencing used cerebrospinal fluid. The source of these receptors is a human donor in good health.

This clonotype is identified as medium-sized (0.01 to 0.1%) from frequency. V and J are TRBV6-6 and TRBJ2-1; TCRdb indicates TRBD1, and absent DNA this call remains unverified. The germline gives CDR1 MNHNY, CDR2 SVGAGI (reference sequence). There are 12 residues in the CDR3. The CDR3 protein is CASTPGGNEQFF.

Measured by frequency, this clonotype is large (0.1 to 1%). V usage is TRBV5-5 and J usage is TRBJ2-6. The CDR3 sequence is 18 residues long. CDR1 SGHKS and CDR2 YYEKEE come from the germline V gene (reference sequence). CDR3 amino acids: CASSLDSSPPSGANVLTF.

The CDR3: CATRRRGGYEQYF. The chain recombines TRBV10-1 with TRBJ2-7; TCRdb selects TRBD1, and the lack of DNA leaves this call unchecked. This CDR3 comprises 13 residues. Germline values: CDR1 WNHNN, CDR2 SYGVQD (reference sequence).

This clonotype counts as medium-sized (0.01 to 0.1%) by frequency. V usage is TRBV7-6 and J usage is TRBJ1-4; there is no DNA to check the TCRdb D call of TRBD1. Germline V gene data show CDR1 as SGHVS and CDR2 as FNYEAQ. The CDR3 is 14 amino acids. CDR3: CASSLGRVVEKLFF.

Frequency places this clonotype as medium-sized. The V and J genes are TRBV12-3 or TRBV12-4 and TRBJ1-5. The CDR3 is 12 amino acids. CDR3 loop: CASSFSNQPQHF.

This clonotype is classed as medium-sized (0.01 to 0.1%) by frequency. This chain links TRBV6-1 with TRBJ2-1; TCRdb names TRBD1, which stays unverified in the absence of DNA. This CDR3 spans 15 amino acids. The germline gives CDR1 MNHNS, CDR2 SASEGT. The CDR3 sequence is CASGKRGDSYNEQFF.

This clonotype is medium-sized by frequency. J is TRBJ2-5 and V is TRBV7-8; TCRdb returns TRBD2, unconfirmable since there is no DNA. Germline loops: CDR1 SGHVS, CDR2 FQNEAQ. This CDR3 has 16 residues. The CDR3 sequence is CASSWTSGGTGETQYF.

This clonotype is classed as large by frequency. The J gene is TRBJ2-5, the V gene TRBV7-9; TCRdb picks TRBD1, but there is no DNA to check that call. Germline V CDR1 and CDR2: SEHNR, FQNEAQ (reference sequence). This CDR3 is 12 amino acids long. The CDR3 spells CASSPVVETQYF.

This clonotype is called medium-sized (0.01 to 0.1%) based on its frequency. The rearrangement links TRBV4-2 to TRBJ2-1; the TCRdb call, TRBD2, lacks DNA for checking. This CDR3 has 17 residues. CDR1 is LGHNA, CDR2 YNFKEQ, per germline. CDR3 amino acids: CASSQTGTSGGGGEQFF.

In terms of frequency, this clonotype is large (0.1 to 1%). CDR3 amino acids: CASSTTGAAHSPLHF. The chain is built from TRBV7-3 and TRBJ1-6; there is no DNA to check the TCRdb D call of TRBD1. The CDR3 sequence is 15 residues long. Germline CDR1 reads SGHTA; CDR2 reads FQGTGA.

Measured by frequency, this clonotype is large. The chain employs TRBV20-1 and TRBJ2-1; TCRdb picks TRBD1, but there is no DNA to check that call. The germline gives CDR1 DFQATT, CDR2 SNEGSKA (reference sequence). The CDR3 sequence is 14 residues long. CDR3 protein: CSAYRGASYNEQFF.

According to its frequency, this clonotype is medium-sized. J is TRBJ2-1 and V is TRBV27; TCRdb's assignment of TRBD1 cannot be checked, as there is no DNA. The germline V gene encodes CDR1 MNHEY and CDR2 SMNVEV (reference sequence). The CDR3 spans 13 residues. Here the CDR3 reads CASGGQGWNEQFF.

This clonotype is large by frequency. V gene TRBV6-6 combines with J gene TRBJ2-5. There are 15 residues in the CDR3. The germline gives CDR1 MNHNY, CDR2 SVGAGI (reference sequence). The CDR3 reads CASSTHAGTLETQYF.

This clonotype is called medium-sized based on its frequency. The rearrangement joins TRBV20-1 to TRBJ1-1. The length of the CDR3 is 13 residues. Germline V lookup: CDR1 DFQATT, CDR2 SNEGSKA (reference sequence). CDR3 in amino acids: CSARGGGRSVAFF.

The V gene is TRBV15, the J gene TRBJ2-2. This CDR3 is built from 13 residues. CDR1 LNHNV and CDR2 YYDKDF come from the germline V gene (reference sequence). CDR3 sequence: CATSIDFNGELFF.

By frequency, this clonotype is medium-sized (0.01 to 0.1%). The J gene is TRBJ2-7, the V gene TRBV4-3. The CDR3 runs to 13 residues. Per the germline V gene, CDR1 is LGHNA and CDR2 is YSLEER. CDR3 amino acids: CASSQDRDYEQYF.

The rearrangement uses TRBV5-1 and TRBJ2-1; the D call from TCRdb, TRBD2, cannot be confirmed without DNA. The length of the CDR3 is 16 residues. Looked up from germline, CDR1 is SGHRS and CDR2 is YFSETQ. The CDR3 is CASSFGLAGGPDEQFF.

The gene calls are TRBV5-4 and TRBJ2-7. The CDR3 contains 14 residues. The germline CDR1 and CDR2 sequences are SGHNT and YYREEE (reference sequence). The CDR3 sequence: CASSLFLGSYEQYF. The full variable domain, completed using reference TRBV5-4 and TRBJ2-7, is ETGVTQSPTHLIKTRGQQVTLRCSSQSGHNTVSWYQQALGQGPQFIFQYYREEENGRGNFPPRFSGLQFPNYSSELNVNALELDDSALYLCASSLFLGSYEQYFGPGTRLTVT.

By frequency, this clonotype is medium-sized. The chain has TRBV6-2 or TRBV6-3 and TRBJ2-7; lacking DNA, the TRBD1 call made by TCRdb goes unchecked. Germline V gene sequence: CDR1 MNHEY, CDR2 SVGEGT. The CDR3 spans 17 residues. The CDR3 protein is CASSYSTRTGPSYEQYF.

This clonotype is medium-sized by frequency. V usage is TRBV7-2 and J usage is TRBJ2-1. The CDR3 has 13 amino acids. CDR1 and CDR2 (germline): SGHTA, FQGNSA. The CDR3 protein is CASRRTATWEQFF. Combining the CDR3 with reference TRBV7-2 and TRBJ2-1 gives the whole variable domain GAGVSQSPSNKVTEKGKDVELRCDPISGHTALYWYRQSLGQGLEFLIYFQGNSAPDKSGLPSDRFSAERTGGSVSTLTIQRTQQEDSAVYLCASRRTATWEQFFGPGTRLTVL.